One and the same sample provided the 24 T cell receptor beta chains below, sequenced in a study of T cells in Graves' hyperthyroidism and ophthalmopathy. Amplified TCR beta CDR3 regions came from RNA transcripts. Primed by the HTBI set, a first-round RT-PCR was run on the TCR CDR3. One entry per CDR3 protein, called by TCRdb with MiXCR from the multiplex PCR reads. This sample has a few hundred thousand distinct CDR3 sequences; approximately 18% occur once, and the top ten carry over 35%. The sample consisted of blood. The source of these receptors is a young man with Graves' ophthalmopathy.

CDR3 in DNA: TGCAGTGCCACAAACCCGGAGCAGTTCTTC. Translating gives CSATNPEQFF. This chain joins TRBV20-1 and TRBJ2-1; D unclear. Germline CDR1 and CDR2: DFQATT and SNEGSKA (reference sequence). The germline V and J ends were trimmed by 6 bases and 10 bases, with 10 bases remaining between them. The length of the CDR3 is 10 residues.

Comment on this clonotype: This may arise from a read error, as a much more abundant clone is one base away. In DNA, the CDR3 is TGTGCCAGCAGCCCCCATAAGGGGAACAATGAGCAGTTCTTC. This sequence encodes CASSPHKGNNEQFF. V and J are TRBV11-2 and TRBJ2-1; D is perhaps TRBD1 (5 bases). The ends were cut back, 5 bases at V and 5 bases at J, with 13 bases in the middle. The CDR3 length is 14 residues. Germline CDR1 and CDR2: SGHAT and FQNNGV. Together with reference TRBV11-2 and TRBJ2-1, the CDR3 gives the full variable domain: EAGVAQSPRYKIIEKRQSVAFWCNPISGHATLYWYQQILGQGPKLLIQFQNNGVVDDSQLPKDRFSAERLKGVDSTLKIQPAKLEDSAVYLCASSPHKGNNEQFFGPGTRLTVL.

This clonotype was observed a few times. The chain joins TRBV6-1 to TRBJ1-4; 9 nucleotides line up with TRBD1. Looked up from germline, CDR1 is MNHNS and CDR2 is SASEGT. This CDR3 comprises 15 residues. After removal of 8 bases from V and 5 bases from J, the junction contained 9 bases not matched to a gene. CDR3 in amino acids: CASRNAGTGNEKLFF. CDR3 sequence (DNA): TGTGCCAGCCGAAACGCCGGGACAGGGAATGAAAAACTGTTTTTT.

Note on this clonotype: A much larger clone differs by one base, so this may be a read error. The chain links TRBV12-3 or TRBV12-4 to TRBJ1-2; the D is unclear. This CDR3 spans 15 amino acids. Deletions cut 6 bases from V and 4 bases from J, with 18 bases between. The CDR3 protein is CASSPGEISSYGYTF. The CDR3 nucleotides are TGTGCCAGCAGCCCCGGGGAGATTTCAAGCTATGGCTACACCTTC.

The sample holds many counts of this clonotype. The genes are TRBV18 and TRBJ1-5; perhaps TRBD1 as D (5 bases). Trimming shortened V by 0 bases and J by 6 bases, and 12 bases separated the two germline ends. The V gene's germline CDR1 is KGHSH and CDR2 LQKENI. This CDR3 is 15 amino acids long. The CDR3 is CASSPPTGAGQPQHF. In DNA form, the CDR3 reads TGTGCCAGCTCACCACCGACTGGGGCTGGTCAGCCCCAGCATTTT. Full variable domain (remainder filled in from reference TRBV18 and TRBJ1-5): NAGVMQNPRHLVRRRGQEARLRCSPMKGHSHVYWYRQLPEEGLKFMVYLQKENIIDESGMPKERFSAEFPKEGPSILRIQQVVRGDSAAYFCASSPPTGAGQPQHFGDGTRLSIL.

V usage is TRBV19 and J usage is TRBJ2-7; D ambiguous. Deletions cut 2 bases from V and 0 bases from J, with 5 bases between. This CDR3 spans 13 amino acids. The germline gives CDR1 LNHDA, CDR2 SQIVND (reference sequence). CDR3 sequence: CASSIRVSYEQYF. CDR3 nucleotides: TGTGCCAGTAGTATAAGGGTCTCCTACGAGCAGTACTTC.

The table lists this clonotype with a few counts. V gene TRBV28 combines with J gene TRBJ1-2; 10 nucleotides match TRBD1. V dropped 5 bases and J dropped 0; count of bases not matched to a gene: 6. This CDR3 contains 16 residues. Per germline, CDR1 MDHEN and CDR2 SYDVKM. CDR3 region: CASSRAGTGANYGYTF. CDR3 DNA: TGTGCCAGCAGTAGAGCCGGGACAGGGGCTAACTATGGCTACACCTTC.

At least ten counts were recorded for this clonotype. CDR3 in DNA: TGTGCCAGCAGTGAAGAGACAGGGGTGGCCGGGGAGCTGTTTTTT. Encoded protein: CASSEETGVAGELFF. The rearrangement joins TRBV2 to TRBJ2-2; 8 bases align to TRBD1. The CDR3 contains 15 residues. Germline CDR1 reads SNHLY; CDR2 reads FYNNEI. V was pared by 1 base and J by 6 bases, with 4 bases of the junction left unmatched.

Ten or more counts support this clonotype. This chain uses TRBV7-9 with TRBJ2-1; TRBD1 matches at 8 bases. The CDR3 length is 15 residues. V was clipped by 5 bases and J by 7 bases; unmatched bases: 10. CDR1 and CDR2 (germline): SEHNR, FQNEAQ (reference sequence). The CDR3 loop reads CASSAPRDRFNEQFF. DNA of the CDR3: TGTGCCAGCAGCGCACCCCGGGACAGGTTTAATGAGCAGTTCTTC.

Here the CDR3 DNA reads TGTGCCAGCAGCTTATATTCAACCGGGACAGGGTCAGGAGAGACCCAGTACTTC. Translation gives CASSLYSTGTGSGETQYF. The chain employs TRBV7-2 and TRBJ2-5; 9 bases fit TRBD1. Unmatched junction bases numbered 14, after V lost 2 bases and J lost 4 bases. Germline CDR1 reads SGHTA; CDR2 reads FQGNSA. CDR3 size: 18 residues.

This sequence joins TRBV9 and TRBJ2-2; D not resolved. The CDR3 totals 12 residues. V dropped 7 bases and J dropped 6 bases, with 10 bases sitting between them. In germline, CDR1 is SGDLS, CDR2 YYNGEE. The CDR3 loop is CASAPLSGELFF. CDR3 bases: TGTGCCAGCGCCCCTCTGTCCGGGGAGCTGTTTTTT.

This clonotype occurred many times. The CDR3, as DNA: TGCGCCAGCAGCTTACAGGAGAACACTGAAGCTTTCTTT. As protein: CASSLQENTEAFF. The genes are TRBV5-1 and TRBJ1-1; the D gene is possibly TRBD1 (5 bases). V gave up 2 bases and J gave up 1 base, with 6 bases separating them. CDR1 is SGHRS, CDR2 YFSETQ, per germline. The CDR3 sequence is 13 residues long.

This clonotype occurred a few times. This chain joins TRBV25-1 and TRBJ1-6, with D perhaps TRBD1 (5 bases). The germline V gene has CDR1 MGHDK and CDR2 SYGVNS. Trimming left V 7 bases short and J 6 bases short, with 19 bases between. The CDR3 runs to 16 residues. The CDR3 is CASTPHGPGLNSPLHF. The CDR3, as DNA: TGTGCCAGCACCCCACACGGACCGGGACTTAATTCACCCCTCCACTTT.

The genes are TRBV29-1 and TRBJ2-3, with D perhaps matching TRBD2 (7 bases). Germline CDR1 reads SQVTM; CDR2 reads ANQGSEA. Trimming removed 2 bases at V and 4 bases at J, with 13 bases between. CDR3 length: 14 amino acids. CDR3 residues: CSVEWGGLPDTQYF. The DNA for the CDR3 is TGCAGCGTTGAATGGGGGGGGCTCCCAGATACGCAGTATTTT.

V gene TRBV10-3 combines with J gene TRBJ1-5, with a tentative D call TRBD1 (5 bases). V lost 0 bases, J lost 7 bases, and 7 bases lay in between. Per the germline V gene, CDR1 is ENHRY and CDR2 is SYGVKD. The CDR3 contains 13 residues. CDR3 sequence reads: CAISESGDQPQHF. CDR3 DNA: TGTGCCATCAGTGAGTCGGGGGACCAGCCCCAGCATTTT.

In this sample, this clonotype turned up many times. The chain is built from TRBV12-3 or TRBV12-4 and TRBJ1-5; the D is unclear. Trimming left V 6 bases short and J 0 bases short, with 15 bases between. CDR3 length: 16 amino acids. CDR3 amino acids: CASSFDLIYSNQPQHF. Here the CDR3 DNA reads TGTGCCAGCAGCTTCGATTTGATCTATAGCAATCAGCCCCAGCATTTT.

The chain is built from TRBV10-3 and TRBJ2-2; no reliable D call. Trimming left V 4 bases short and J 0 bases short, with 12 bases between. This CDR3 comprises 16 residues. Germline assignment: CDR1 ENHRY and CDR2 SYGVKD. The CDR3 DNA reads TGTGCCATCAGTGGAGGCAGTGCCCCGAACACCGGGGAGCTGTTTTTT. Its protein is CAISGGSAPNTGELFF.

V and J are TRBV7-9 and TRBJ1-4; weak D call: TRBD1 (6 bases). Germline-derived CDR1 and CDR2 are SEHNR and FQNEAQ (reference sequence). The V end lost 4 bases, the J end lost 7 bases, and 13 bases lay between the germline ends. This CDR3 has 14 amino acids. The CDR3 reads CASSSRGRGEKLFF. In DNA, the CDR3 is TGTGCCAGCAGCTCCAGGGGTCGGGGTGAAAAACTGTTTTTT.

This rearrangement joins TRBV7-2 to TRBJ2-3, with TRBD2 matching over 12 bases. Trimming took 5 bases from V and 1 from J; bases not matched to a gene: 4. CDR3 length: 16 residues. Germline V CDR1 and CDR2: SGHTA, FQGNSA. CDR3 protein: CTSSAGLAGGTDTQYF. The CDR3 DNA is TGTACCAGCAGCGCGGGACTAGCGGGCGGCACAGATACGCAGTATTTT. The full variable domain, its missing parts supplied by reference TRBV7-2 and TRBJ2-3, is GAGVSQSPSNKVTEKGKDVELRCDPISGHTALYWYRQSLGQGLEFLIYFQGNSAPDKSGLPSDRFSAERTGGSVSTLTIQRTQQEDSAVYLCTSSAGLAGGTDTQYFGPGTRLTVL.

This clonotype was detected ten times or more. The rearrangement links TRBV9 to TRBJ1-5; unclear D gene. This CDR3 spans 12 amino acids. Germline CDR1 reads SGDLS; CDR2 reads YYNGEE. With 7 bases removed from V and 6 bases from J, the gap between germline ends came to 11 bases. The CDR3 DNA sequence: TGTGCCAGCGGGGTGGGCAGTCAGCCCCAGCATTTT. Its translation is CASGVGSQPQHF. The variable domain in full, completed from reference TRBV9 and TRBJ1-5, reads DSGVTQTPKHLITATGQRVTLRCSPRSGDLSVYWYQQSLDQGLQFLIQYYNGEERAKGNILERFSAQQFPDLHSELNLSSLELGDSALYFCASGVGSQPQHFGDGTRLSIL.

This clonotype was seen only a few times. The chain is built from TRBV27 and TRBJ1-5; 7 nucleotides align to TRBD1. This CDR3 has 17 amino acids. Germline lookup yields CDR1 MNHEY and CDR2 SMNVEV (reference sequence). The V and J ends lost 5 bases and 1 base, in that order; junction bases with no gene match: 11. In DNA form, the CDR3 reads TGTGCCAGCAGTACTGGGACAACAGGGGTAAGCAATCAGCCCCAGCATTTT. Protein sequence: CASSTGTTGVSNQPQHF.

The genes are TRBV3-1 and TRBJ2-3; D possibly corresponds to TRBD2 (5 bases). Germline CDR1 and CDR2: LGHDT and YNNKEL (reference sequence). This CDR3 spans 12 amino acids. With 4 bases removed from V and 8 bases from J, the gap between germline ends came to 10 bases. The CDR3 coding sequence is TGTGCCAGCAGCCCTATCGAGGGTACGCAGTATTTT. Protein product: CASSPIEGTQYF.

This clonotype was observed a few times. V and J are TRBV6-6 and TRBJ1-1; 8 nucleotides line up with TRBD1. This CDR3 has 16 amino acids. The V segment lost 1 base and the J segment 5 bases; nucleotides outside the gene matches: 9. CDR1 and CDR2 (germline): MNHNY, SVGAGI (reference sequence). CDR3 residues: CASSYLHRDRTTEAFF. CDR3 in DNA: TGTGCCAGCAGTTACTTGCACCGGGACAGGACGACTGAAGCTTTCTTT.

This clonotype was picked up many times. This chain joins TRBV7-3 and TRBJ1-1; D is undetermined. The length of the CDR3 is 16 residues. Per germline, CDR1 SGHTA and CDR2 FQGTGA. The V end was cut by 5 bases, the J end by 6 bases, with 22 bases between. CDR3 sequence: CASSQQGPAGPAEAFF. CDR3 nucleotides: TGTGCCAGCAGCCAACAAGGGCCAGCCGGTCCGGCTGAAGCTTTCTTT. The variable domain in full, with the rest retrieved from reference TRBV7-3 and TRBJ1-1, is GAGVSQTPSNKVTEKGKYVELRCDPISGHTALYWYRQSLGQGPEFLIYFQGTGAADDSGLPNDRFFAVRPEGSVSTLKIQRTERGDSAVYLCASSQQGPAGPAEAFFGQGTRLTVV.